This T cell receptor (beta chain) was captured by sequencing in a study of cytomegalovirus exposure and HLA in healthy donors. Points from the study as a whole: For presence/absence analyses, sequencing depth was assumed to be roughly uniform across donors.

About this clone itself: Antigen: not known.

PCR used 60 Vbeta primers and 13 Jbeta primers. The assay was immunoSEQ multiplex PCR, and TCRdb's table has in-frame clones only and misses some. This sample contains 150,000 to 200,000 clones. This cohort consisted of healthy bone marrow donors. The V gene's germline CDR1 is SGHNT and CDR2 YENEEA. The trim removed 1 base at V and 7 bases at J, leaving 4 bases unmatched. This CDR3 is built from 14 residues. The V and J genes are TRBV11-3 and TRBJ1-2; 9 nucleotides match TRBD1. Material: PBMCs. The TCR comes from a man aged 25-45 years in good health and CMV-seronegative. The CDR3 DNA reads as TGTGCCAGCAGCTTAGGGACAGGGGTATCTGGCTACACCTTC. Encoded protein: CASSLGTGVSGYTF.